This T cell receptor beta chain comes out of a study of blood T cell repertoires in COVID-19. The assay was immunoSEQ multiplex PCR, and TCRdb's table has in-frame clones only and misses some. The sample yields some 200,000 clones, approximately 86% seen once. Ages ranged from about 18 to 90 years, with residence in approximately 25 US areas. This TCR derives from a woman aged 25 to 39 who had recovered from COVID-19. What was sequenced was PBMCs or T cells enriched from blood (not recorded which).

The CDR3 sequence: CASSLDFLADTQYF. CDR3 DNA sequence: TGTGCCAGCAGCTTGGACTTTCTAGCGGATACGCAGTATTTT. This chain links TRBV5-4 with TRBJ2-3; D is perhaps TRBD2 (6 bases). Germline V lookup: CDR1 SGHNT, CDR2 YYREEE (reference sequence). CDR3 length: 14 residues. V gave up 0 bases and J gave up 6 bases, with 11 bases separating them.